This T cell receptor beta chain came from a study of early T cells in non-severe SARS-CoV-2 infection. Study results and limitations: There was a bias toward anti-spike CD8 responses in VDJdb matching, which missed private and CD4 specificities.

Germline V gives CDR1 SGHVS, CDR2 FNYEAQ. This CDR3 has 13 residues. TCRdb reprocessed the 5' RACE reads with MiXCR, giving one entry per CDR3 protein. The sample has over 100,000 distinct CDR3 sequences, over 10% seen once. As concerns this clonotype: No antigen is known for it. A much larger clone differs by one base, so this may be a read error.

The sequenced sample was whole blood. The chain couples TRBV7-6 to TRBJ1-3; D gene ambiguous. This clonotype originated in an adult who was a healthcare worker with PCR-confirmed SARS-CoV-2 infection or an uninfected control (not recorded which). The CDR3 nucleotides read TGTGCCAGCAGCCCGAGCTCTGTAAACACCATATATTTT. This sequence encodes CASSPSSVNTIYF. The full variable domain, rest sourced from reference TRBV7-6 and TRBJ1-3, is GAGVSQSPRYKVTKRGQDVALRCDPISGHVSLYWYRQALGQGPEFLTYFNYEAQQDKSGLPNDRFSAERPEGSISTLTIQRTEQRDSAMYRCASSPSSVNTIYFGEGSWLTVV.